Listed below are T cell receptor beta chains from one sample, sequenced in a study of T cell responses to AZD1222 COVID-19 vaccine. The assay was immunoSEQ multiplex PCR, and TCRdb's table has in-frame clones only and misses some. The sample lists roughly 67,000 clones; approximately 91% were seen once. The sample in question was peripheral blood, obtained on day 0 of AZD1222 vaccination. The receptors were gathered from an adult in good health. CDR3s include the opening cysteine and the closing phenylalanine or tryptophan. D genes are given only for firm matches. Size is stated for part of the rows, as once, few or many counts, or as a class when the clone is expanded.

V: TRBV28
size: once
J: TRBJ2-7
D: TRBD1
CDR3: CASSPGTGRWREQYF
DNA: TGTGCCAGCAGTCCCGGGACAGGGAGGTGGCGCGAGCAGTACTTC

V: TRBV7-3
size: .
J: TRBJ2-2
D: .
CDR3: CASSLTTLGGELFF
DNA: TGTGCCAGCAGCTTAACCACCCTTGGGGGGGAGCTGTTTTTT

V: TRBV2
size: .
J: TRBJ1-1
D: .
CDR3: CASSEEAVNTEAFF
DNA: TGTGCCAGCAGTGAAGAGGCAGTGAACACTGAAGCTTTCTTT

V: TRBV4-1
size: once
J: TRBJ1-3
D: .
CDR3: CASSQDSSGNTIYF
DNA: TGCGCCAGCAGCCAAGACAGTTCCGGAAACACCATATATTTT

V: TRBV5-5
size: .
J: TRBJ1-1
D: .
CDR3: CASSSRGDMNTEAFF
DNA: TGTGCCAGCAGTTCCCGGGGTGACATGAACACTGAAGCTTTCTTT

V: TRBV24-1
size: .
J: TRBJ2-3
D: TRBD1
CDR3: CATSDFGQGPHF
DNA: TGTGCCACCAGTGATTTTGGACAGGGCCCGCATTTT

V: TRBV24-1
size: .
J: TRBJ2-2
D: TRBD1
CDR3: CATSEPTGYTGELFF
DNA: TGTGCCACCAGTGAGCCGACAGGGTACACCGGGGAGCTGTTTTTT

V: TRBV11-3
size: .
J: TRBJ2-7
D: TRBD1
CDR3: CASSEGQGAPGANEQYF
DNA: TGTGCCAGCAGCGAGGGACAGGGGGCGCCTGGGGCGAACGAGCAGTACTTC

V: TRBV7-9
size: .
J: TRBJ2-1
D: .
CDR3: CASSSLPRDTVNEQFF
DNA: TGTGCCAGCAGCTCATTACCCCGGGACACCGTCAATGAGCAGTTCTTC

V: TRBV21-1
size: .
J: TRBJ1-1
D: .
CDR3: CASSKSGTGGENTEAFF
DNA: TGTGCCAGCAGCAAGTCCGGAACAGGGGGTGAGAACACTGAAGCTTTCTTT

V: TRBV2
size: .
J: TRBJ1-5
D: TRBD1
CDR3: CASGKRDRGFSQPQHF
DNA: TGTGCCAGCGGAAAAAGAGACAGGGGATTCAGTCAGCCCCAGCATTTT

V: TRBV7-2
size: .
J: TRBJ2-2
D: TRBD2
CDR3: CASSLDGTSGELFF
DNA: TGTGCCAGCAGCTTAGATGGGACTAGTGGAGAGCTGTTTTTT

V: TRBV19
size: once
J: TRBJ1-1
D: .
CDR3: CASSLLNTEAFF
DNA: TGTGCCAGTAGTCTTTTGAACACTGAAGCTTTCTTT

V: TRBV7-6
size: .
J: TRBJ2-1
D: TRBD2
CDR3: CASGLSGRWGNEQFF
DNA: TGTGCCAGCGGTTTAAGCGGGAGATGGGGCAATGAGCAGTTCTTC

V: TRBV5-4
size: .
J: TRBJ1-2
D: .
CDR3: CASSEGWGGGYTF
DNA: TGTGCCAGCAGCGAGGGGTGGGGCGGTGGCTACACCTTC